These T cell receptor beta chains were read from a single sample in a study of control samples from healthy donors and cancer patients. Assay used: immunoSEQ multiplex PCR; TCRdb lists only in-frame clones, some missing. The sample yields some 87,000 clones, about 79% seen once. Sequenced sample: PBMCs. The receptors were sampled from a man aged 55 to 70 with head and neck cancer. CDR3s include the opening cysteine and the closing phenylalanine or tryptophan. A D gene is named only where the DNA matches it firmly. Part of the rows lack a size; the others show once, few, many or a class for expanded clones.

>TRBV6-5|TRBJ1-6|.|15|.
TGTGCCAGCAGTTCCCCCGCGTCACTTAGTTCACCCCTCCACTTT
CASSSPASLSSPLHF
>TRBV19|TRBJ2-1|.|16|.
TGTGCCAGTAGTATTCTAAGCGCTGGCTCCTACAATGAGCAGTTCTTC
CASSILSAGSYNEQFF
>TRBV5-4|TRBJ2-5|.|15|.
TGTGCCAGCAGCTTACTCGGGACTCATCAAGAGACCCAGTACTTC
CASSLLGTHQETQYF
>TRBV3-1/TRBV3-2|TRBJ2-3|.|13|.
TGTGCCAGCAGCCTCGGGACCCCCCCTCCGCAGTATTTT
CASSLGTPPPQYF
>TRBV2|TRBJ1-1|once|14|.
TGTGCCAGCAGTGAACCCCCGAGAAACACTGAAGCTTTCTTT
CASSEPPRNTEAFF
>TRBV20-1|TRBJ2-1|.|11|.
TGCAGTGCTAGAGTACAGCGGGTGCAGTTCTTC
CSARVQRVQFF
>TRBV2|TRBJ1-5|.|13|.
TGTGCCAGCAGACCGGGCCAAATTCAACCCCAGCATTTT
CASRPGQIQPQHF
>TRBV7-8|TRBJ2-7|.|16|TRBD2
TGTGCCAGCAGCCCCTGGCGGGGGAGGGCCCTCTACGAGCAGTACTTC
CASSPWRGRALYEQYF
>TRBV7-8|TRBJ2-1|.|15|TRBD1
TGTGCCAGCAGCCTCCGGGACAGGGGCCCTCGGGAGCAGTTCTTC
CASSLRDRGPREQFF
>TRBV7-6|TRBJ2-1|.|15|TRBD1
TGTGCCAGCAGCCACCGACAGGGATCCTACAATGAGCAGTTCTTC
CASSHRQGSYNEQFF
>TRBV3-1/TRBV3-2|TRBJ2-1|once|20|TRBD2
TGTGCCAGCAGCCAAGCCCCCGCGACTAGCGCTAGGGGCTCCTACAATGAGCAGTTCTTC
CASSQAPATSARGSYNEQFF
>TRBV5-6|TRBJ1-2|.|15|TRBD1
TGTGCCAGCAGCTCAACCGGGACAGGCGCGCGTGGCTACACCTTC
CASSSTGTGARGYTF
>TRBV27|TRBJ2-2|.|17|.
TGTGCCAGCAGTTTAGTATCAGCAAACCCTCTCACCGGGGAGCTGTTTTTT
CASSLVSANPLTGELFF
>TRBV5-1|TRBJ2-5|.|13|.
TGCGCCAGCAGCTTAACTCCCGAAGAGACCCAGTACTTC
CASSLTPEETQYF
>TRBV19|TRBJ2-5|.|13|.
TGTGCCAGTAGTATCGCGAGCCCAGAGACCCAGTACTTC
CASSIASPETQYF
>TRBV5-4|TRBJ2-3|once|16|TRBD2
TGTGCCAGCAGCAGAAGACTAGCGTTTCGCACAGATACGCAGTATTTT
CASSRRLAFRTDTQYF
>TRBV7-9|TRBJ1-2|.|13|.
TGTGCCAGCACTTGGCAGGGGTATGATGGCTACACCTTC
CASTWQGYDGYTF
>TRBV23-1|TRBJ2-1|.|17|TRBD1
TGCGCCAGCAGTCAATCTGATTGTGGGACAGGGCAACATGAGCAGTTCTTC
CASSQSDCGTGQHEQFF
>TRBV19|TRBJ2-2|.|14|.
TGTGCCAGTATGGAACAGGCAAACACCGGGGAGCTGTTTTTT
CASMEQANTGELFF
>TRBV5-8|TRBJ2-1|.|19|TRBD2
TGTGCCAGCAGCTGGGCGGGACTAGCGGGTACAACCTCCTACAATGAGCAGTTCTTC
CASSWAGLAGTTSYNEQFF
>TRBV5-1|TRBJ2-3|.|16|.
TGCGCCAGCAGCTTGGTCTCCCAGCCCTCCACAGATACGCAGTATTTT
CASSLVSQPSTDTQYF
>TRBV10-3|TRBJ2-1|.|15|TRBD2
TGTGCCATCAGCACCACAAGCGGGAGGGCCCCTGAGCAGTTCTTC
CAISTTSGRAPEQFF
>TRBV15|TRBJ2-7|.|14|.
TGTGCCACCAGCCATTCGGGCAGGCGAGGGGAGCAGTACTTC
CATSHSGRRGEQYF
>TRBV5-1|TRBJ2-1|.|15|TRBD2
TGCGCCAGCAGCTTGGCACTAGCGGGAGGGAATGAGCAGTTCTTC
CASSLALAGGNEQFF
>TRBV18|TRBJ2-7|.|15|TRBD2
TGTGCCAGCTCCCCCGGACTAGCGGGAGTGGGCGAGCAGTACTTC
CASSPGLAGVGEQYF
>TRBV28|TRBJ1-2|.|14|.
TGTGCCAGCAGTTTAGGTGCAGGGAACTATGGCTACACCTTC
CASSLGAGNYGYTF
>TRBV6-5|TRBJ1-1|.|14|TRBD1
TGTGCCAGCAGCAGACAGGGGTTGAACACTGAAGCTTTCTTT
CASSRQGLNTEAFF
>TRBV7-2|TRBJ2-2|.|14|TRBD1
TGTGCCAGCAGTAGTACAGGGGGCACCGGGGAGCTGTTTTTT
CASSSTGGTGELFF
>TRBV7-2|TRBJ2-7|few|12|.
TGTGCCAGCAGCTTAAATCGGTGGGAGCAGTACTTC
CASSLNRWEQYF
>TRBV28|TRBJ2-5|.|16|TRBD2
TGTGCCAGCAGTTTTCTTCGCGGGAGTCCTGAAGAGACCCAGTACTTC
CASSFLRGSPEETQYF
>TRBV19|TRBJ2-1|.|18|TRBD2
TGTGCCAGTCCAGGAGGGACTAGCGGGAGGGGATCCTACAATGAGCAGTTCTTC
CASPGGTSGRGSYNEQFF
>TRBV5-1|TRBJ1-1|.|15|.
TGCGCCAGCAGCTTTCAGGAGGGGCTGGGCACTGAAGCTTTCTTT
CASSFQEGLGTEAFF
>TRBV28|TRBJ2-1|.|14|.
TGTGCCAGCAACCAATTAGCGGCCTATAGGGAGCAGTTCTTC
CASNQLAAYREQFF
>TRBV18|TRBJ1-2|few|13|.
TGTGCCAGCTCACCGGACGGGACCTATGGCTACACCTTC
CASSPDGTYGYTF
>TRBV5-1|TRBJ2-2|.|14|.
TGCGCCAGCAGGACGGGACAGAACACCGGGGAGCTGTTTTTT
CASRTGQNTGELFF
>TRBV7-9|TRBJ2-7|.|17|TRBD2
TGTGCCAGCAGCTTAGTACGGCTAGCGGGAGTATCCTACGAGCAGTACTTC
CASSLVRLAGVSYEQYF
>TRBV19|TRBJ1-5|.|15|.
TGTGCCAGTAGCCCATCGGGGCAAGTGGGCCAGCCCCAGCATTTT
CASSPSGQVGQPQHF
>TRBV28|TRBJ2-7|.|15|TRBD2
TGTGCCAGCAGTTTAGGCGGGAGGGCCTCCTACGAGCAGTACTTC
CASSLGGRASYEQYF
>TRBV27|TRBJ2-1|.|14|.
TGTGCCAGCAGTTGGCAGGGCCCGTACAATGAGCAGTTCTTC
CASSWQGPYNEQFF
>TRBV24-1|TRBJ2-3|.|15|TRBD2
TGTGCCACCAGTGACCATAGCGGGAGGGCAGATACGCAGTATTTT
CATSDHSGRADTQYF
>TRBV6-5|TRBJ2-7|.|13|TRBD1
TGTGCCAGCAGACAACAGGGGGGCTACGAGCAGTACTTC
CASRQQGGYEQYF
>TRBV18|TRBJ1-1|.|12|.
TGTGCCAGCTCACCGGACGGCACTGAAGCTTTCTTT
CASSPDGTEAFF
>TRBV29-1|TRBJ2-7|once|13|TRBD1
TGCAGCGCCAAACAGGGGGTCAACTACGAGCAGTACTTC
CSAKQGVNYEQYF
>TRBV11-3|TRBJ2-2|.|15|.
TGTGCCAGCAGCTCCCACTGGTCGAACACCGGGGAGCTGTTTTTT
CASSSHWSNTGELFF
>TRBV10-2|TRBJ1-3|.|14|.
TGCGCCAGCAGTGAGCAGGGATCTGGAAACACCATATATTTT
CASSEQGSGNTIYF
>TRBV5-1|TRBJ1-6|.|20|TRBD1
TGCGCCAGCAGCTTATTACCCCCTCTCAGGGGGAGCTCCTATAATTCACCCCTCCACTTT
CASSLLPPLRGSSYNSPLHF
>TRBV18|TRBJ1-4|.|14|.
TGTGCCAGCTCACCTAGGGACGGAATGGAAAAACTGTTTTTT
CASSPRDGMEKLFF
>TRBV18|TRBJ2-1|.|16|.
TGTGCCAGCTCACCACCGTCCCAGGCTAATTACAATGAGCAGTTCTTC
CASSPPSQANYNEQFF
>TRBV28|TRBJ1-2|.|14|.
TGTGCCAGCAGTGGGGTTCCGGGTAACTATGGCTACACCTTC
CASSGVPGNYGYTF
>TRBV9|TRBJ2-5|.|13|TRBD1
TGTGCCAGCAGCAAACAGGGGTCAGGGACCCAGTACTTC
CASSKQGSGTQYF
>TRBV21-1|TRBJ2-3|.|19|.
TGTGCCAGCAGCAAAGCTTGGGACAGCGGGTCATTTAGCACAGATACGCAGTATTTT
CASSKAWDSGSFSTDTQYF
>TRBV5-4|TRBJ2-3|.|15|.
TGTGCCAGCAGCTTGGGGAGGATTCTTGGAGATACGCAGTATTTT
CASSLGRILGDTQYF
>TRBV7-7|TRBJ2-2|.|14|.
TGTGCCAGCAGCCGGACCCATAACACCGGGGAGCTGTTTTTT
CASSRTHNTGELFF